One and the same sample provided the 8 T cell receptor beta chains below, sequenced in a study of T-cell reconstitution after alpha-beta-depleted transplantation in children. A TCRbeta library incorporating unique molecular identifiers was prepared. TCRdb passed the PCR reads through MiXCR, listing each CDR3 protein once. The data hold about 610,000 distinct CDR3 sequences, with roughly a quarter observed a single time. The sequenced sample was PBMCs, obtained before TCRalphabeta/CD19-depleted stem cell transplant. These receptors all come from a boy younger than two with Wiskott-Aldrich syndrome, due to receive a stem cell transplant.

This clonotype has more than one count but fewer than ten. J is TRBJ2-3 and V is TRBV9, with 7 bases fitting TRBD1. Germline V gene data show CDR1 as SGDLS and CDR2 as YYNGEE. This CDR3 spans 15 amino acids. The junction had 4 bases not matched to a gene; V was cut back by 0 bases and J by 3 bases. Here the CDR3 DNA reads TGTGCCAGCAGCGTAGAAGGGGGCTCGACAGATACGCAGTATTTT. It specifies CASSVEGGSTDTQYF.

The chain is built from TRBV20-1 and TRBJ2-1; D not resolved. This CDR3 comprises 14 residues. V lost 4 bases to trimming and J lost 5 bases, with 15 bases between them. Germline values: CDR1 DFQATT, CDR2 SNEGSKA (reference sequence). DNA for the CDR3: TGCAGTGCTAAGGGTTTTAGGTTCGACAATGAGCAGTTCTTC. Translated: CSAKGFRFDNEQFF.

The V and J genes are TRBV12-3 or TRBV12-4 and TRBJ1-1; D gene uncertain. The CDR3 loop spans 16 amino acids. V lost 3 bases and J 5 bases, leaving 19 bases between the germline ends. The CDR3: CASSFGLITRGTEAFF. DNA of the CDR3: TGTGCCAGCAGTTTTGGCCTAATCACCCGTGGAACTGAAGCTTTCTTT.

This clonotype was counted only a few times. The chain combines TRBV5-1 with TRBJ2-7; 10 nucleotides line up with TRBD2. CDR1 and CDR2 (germline): SGHRS, YFSETQ. V was pared by 1 base and J by 6 bases, with 4 bases of the junction left unmatched. The CDR3 has 14 amino acids. The CDR3, as DNA: TGCGCCAGCAGCTTGATCCTAGCGGGAGCCGAGCAGTACTTC. It is translated as CASSLILAGAEQYF.

V usage is TRBV29-1 and J usage is TRBJ1-1; D possibly corresponds to TRBD1 (5 bases). CDR3 length equals 11 residues. Per germline, CDR1 SQVTM and CDR2 ANQGSEA. The ends were cut back, 5 bases at V and 5 bases at J, with 9 bases in the middle. CDR3 nucleotides: TGCAGCGTTCGGAGGGGAACTGAAGCTTTCTTT. It codes for CSVRRGTEAFF.

A few counts support this clonotype. The genes are TRBV18 and TRBJ2-4, with a possible D match to TRBD2 (6 bases). The germline V gene encodes CDR1 KGHSH and CDR2 LQKENI. The V and J ends lost 0 bases and 2 bases respectively, with 14 bases between them. This CDR3 region has 17 residues. This chain's CDR3 is CASSPPGGKLTKNIQYF. The CDR3 DNA follows: TGTGCCAGCTCACCACCGGGCGGGAAGCTAACCAAAAACATTCAGTACTTC.

V gene TRBV3-1 combines with J gene TRBJ2-3; D perhaps matches TRBD2 (6 bases). CDR1 and CDR2 from the germline V gene are LGHDT and YNNKEL (reference sequence). The CDR3 is 14 amino acids. Trimming removed 3 bases at V and 0 bases at J, with 7 bases between. CDR3 region: CASSHGTSTDTQYF. The CDR3 DNA is TGTGCCAGCAGCCACGGGACTAGCACAGATACGCAGTATTTT.

The chain joins TRBV4-1 to TRBJ2-1; 8 bases map to TRBD2. CDR3 size: 15 residues. V was clipped by 2 bases and J by 12 bases; unmatched bases: 12. Per germline, CDR1 MGHRA and CDR2 YSYEKL. For the CDR3, the DNA is TGCGCCAGCAGCCAAAGCGGGAGTCTCGGTGTTGCGCAGTTCTTC. It encodes CASSQSGSLGVAQFF.